This TCR beta chain was documented in a study of blood T cell repertoires in COVID-19 (dated by TCRdb to about 2020). With respect to the entire study: Collaborator samples came from the United States, Italy and Spain and covered acute and convalescent phases of COVID-19. The prospective study material was composed of cDNA or gDNA derived from T cells, B-cell-depleted T cells, or PBMCs. Deeply sampled blood TCRbeta repertoires from subjects exposed to, actively infected with, or recovered from COVID-19 were included in the dataset. The repertoires were released in a freely available public database meant as a resource for research on the immune response to SARS-CoV-2. The samples were drawn from two sources: the first 160 participants of the ongoing ImmuneRACE study, and some 1,300 subjects contributed by 6 global collaborators. Nearly every sample came with metadata listing a de-identified subject ID, COVID-19 status, age in years and sex. Where available, HLA class I and class II types were taken from metadata supplied by the sample provider and were not determined by assay-based typing.

Concerning this clone itself: Its antigen is not yet known. No base quality values were provided; no much bigger clone lies one nucleotide off.

Spanning cysteine to phenylalanine, the CDR3 consists of 15 amino acids. Here the CDR3 DNA is all that survives: 45 bases in frame from base 1. Based on the germline V gene, the CDR1 and CDR2 sequences are SGHRS and YFSETQ. Trimming at the junction amounts to 1 base on V and 6 bases on J, and the germline ends lie 11 bases apart. Study-wide findings and limitations: How much clinical and demographic metadata was included differed by source and by participant, and the metadata was provided uncurated.

Enrolling through a virtual design, the prospective study's participants ranged in age from roughly 18 to 90 years and lived across 24 United States geographic areas. Cohort assignment in the prospective study relied on participant-reported clinical history from a screening survey and a study questionnaire. ImmuneRACE Cohort 3 recovered participants were defined by two consecutive negative NP/OP PCR tests, healthcare professional clearance, or symptom resolution. In the prospective study, mobile phlebotomists collected whole blood, serum and a nasopharyngeal or oropharyngeal swab from each participant. Prospective study participants could optionally give additional blood draws and questionnaires over an approximately 2-month period. Before DNA extraction, blood samples from the prospective study were shipped at room temperature or frozen. TCRbeta CDR3 regions were amplified from genomic DNA by means of the immunoSEQ Assay, a bias-controlled multiplex PCR. The source study handled its data this way. Within the assay, amplification of reference gene primers was used to estimate how many nucleated cells each sample contained. To quantify the absolute abundance of each unique TCRbeta CDR3 rearrangement, sequence reads were collapsed and filtered. For each sample, productive Simpson clonality was calculated by taking the square root of Simpson's diversity index across productive rearrangements. What TCRdb holds here is the immuneACCESS table cut down to in-frame rearrangements. Part of the clones is not present; checked against another copy, under half of the missing clones reflect an unresolved V gene, and the others are unexplained. For V, J and clone size, that table is used; D and trimming come from the DNA. This sample has roughly 400,000 clones in its table, and over 85% of those were observed once. The leading ten clones occupy 1.5% to 2% of the sample.

Sequencing was done on a sample of PBMCs or T cells enriched from blood (not recorded which). The TCR comes from a woman younger than 45 who had recovered from COVID-19. The chain was built from TRBV5-1 and TRBJ1-6; no D gene call is confident. The DNA sequence is given as TGCGCCAGCAGCTTGTCGATACAGACTAATTCACCCCTCCACTTT. Its protein product is CASSLSIQTNSPLHF.